These 4 T cell receptor beta chains originate from one sample sequenced in a study of blood T cell repertoires in COVID-19. Assay used: immunoSEQ multiplex PCR; TCRdb lists only in-frame clones, some missing. The sample gives around 230,000 clones, 75% to 90% of which show up once; around 30% is in the top ten. Material: peripheral blood. These receptors all come from a man aged 40-49 years with acute or convalescent COVID-19.

The V call is TRBV4-1, the J call TRBJ2-1; 9 positions match TRBD2. The CDR3 totals 17 residues. With V trimmed by 0 bases and J by 8 bases, 11 bases remained unmatched. Germline V gene lookup returns CDR1 MGHRA and CDR2 YSYEKL. The CDR3 sequence: CASSQDRAGGIQYEQFF. CDR3 nucleotides: TGCGCCAGCAGCCAAGATAGAGCGGGAGGAATCCAGTATGAGCAGTTCTTC.

The chain carries TRBV6-5 and TRBJ1-4, with D tentatively TRBD1 (5 bases). V was cut by 6 bases and J by 8 bases, with 16 bases left in between. Germline-derived CDR1 and CDR2 are MNHEY and SVGAGI. This CDR3 spans 14 amino acids. The CDR3 region is CASSRMTEAEKLFF. The CDR3 DNA is TGTGCCAGCAGCCGAATGACAGAGGCGGAAAAACTGTTTTTT.

The V call is TRBV28, the J call TRBJ1-3; D is ambiguous. The CDR3 runs to 14 residues. Germline V gives CDR1 MDHEN, CDR2 SYDVKM. The V and J ends lost 4 bases and 6 bases respectively, with 13 bases between them. Written as DNA, the CDR3 is TGTGCCAGCAGTTCCCGACGGAGCGAAAACACCATATATTTT. Encoded protein: CASSSRRSENTIYF.

This chain uses TRBV6-5 with TRBJ1-1; no clear D gene. The CDR3 totals 15 residues. V lost 4 bases to trimming and J lost 5 bases, with 17 bases between them. Germline V gene sequence: CDR1 MNHEY, CDR2 SVGAGI. The chain's CDR3 is CASSSHITRGTEAFF. The CDR3, as DNA: TGTGCCAGCAGTTCCCACATTACTCGAGGGACTGAAGCTTTCTTT.